This T cell receptor beta chain was profiled in a study of shared clonotypes between healthy human individuals. The assay used deep level. Sequenced by immunoSEQ multiplex PCR; TCRdb stores in-frame clones only, minus some. Here the sample spans nearly 600,000 clones, just under 97% being singletons. This clone has a single count. Its cognate antigen is unknown. Naive CD8 isolation took CD45RO-negative cells positively selected for CCR7 and excluded terminally differentiated effector memory CD45RA+ cells. Whole-study results and caveats: An expected dependence of interdonor clonotype sharing on sequencing depth was noted.

The trim removed 4 bases at V and 3 bases at J, leaving 2 bases unmatched. This CDR3 is built from 15 residues. The V gene's germline CDR1 is SGHNT and CDR2 YYREEE (reference sequence). This clonotype was obtained from a woman in her twenties or thirties in good health. Material for sequencing was naive CD8+ T cells sorted from blood. The chain links TRBV5-4 to TRBJ2-5; 14 bases agree with TRBD2. The CDR3 reads CASSRGLAGEETQYF. The CDR3, as DNA: TGTGCCAGCAGCAGGGGACTAGCGGGGGAAGAGACCCAGTACTTC.